A single sample is the source of the 10 T cell receptor beta chains below, sequenced in a study of metastatic and nonmetastatic thyroid tumors. Nobody among the patients had been given any treatment before thyroid surgery. TCRdb called clones again from the PCR reads with MiXCR. This table holds roughly 28,000 clones, 20% to 25% found once. The sample consisted of blood. The origin of the receptors is a female donor with papillary thyroid cancer or a benign thyroid nodule (not recorded which). Some clones in this sample may be carry-over from other donors' samples.

V is TRBV27 and J is TRBJ2-1, with D hard to call. V was cut by 5 bases and J by 2 bases, with 19 bases left in between. From germline, CDR1 is MNHEY and CDR2 SMNVEV (reference sequence). The length of the CDR3 is 17 residues. CDR3 in amino acids: CASSGLTPQQAYNEQFF. CDR3 bases: TGTGCCAGCAGTGGCCTAACGCCCCAGCAGGCCTACAATGAGCAGTTCTTC.

This clone was found many times. The chain joins TRBV6-5 to TRBJ1-4; D not resolved. CDR1 MNHEY and CDR2 SVGAGI come from the germline V gene. The CDR3 sequence is 15 residues long. Trimming pared 2 bases from V and 5 bases from J, leaving 12 bases between. CDR3 nucleotide sequence: TGTGCCAGCAGTTACAGTCTGGGGAGAAATGAAAAACTGTTTTTT. Its translation: CASSYSLGRNEKLFF.

On this clone itself: The sample carries other DNA sequences with the same CDR3. The rearrangement joins TRBV20-1 to TRBJ2-1, with 13 bases lining up with TRBD2. The CDR3 is made up of 16 amino acids. Germline CDR1 DFQATT, CDR2 SNEGSKA (reference sequence). V lost 6 bases to trimming and J lost 0 bases; unmatched junction nucleotides: 5. The CDR3 nucleotides are TGCAGTGCGCGGACTAGCGGGGGACTCTCCTACAATGAGCAGTTCTTC. Translation gives CSARTSGGLSYNEQFF.

The J gene is TRBJ1-6, the V gene TRBV11-3, with D possibly TRBD1 on 5 matching bases. The V end lost 4 bases, the J end lost 7 bases, and 8 bases lay between the germline ends. The CDR3 spans 13 residues. Germline lookup yields CDR1 SGHNT and CDR2 YENEEA. Here the CDR3 DNA reads TGTGCCAGCAGCTCCGGGACCAATTCACCCCTCCACTTT. Protein product: CASSSGTNSPLHF.

Ten or more counts support this clone. The chain combines TRBV28 with TRBJ1-5; no firm D call. V was shortened by 4 bases and J by 5 bases, with 6 bases between the two germline ends. The length of the CDR3 is 12 residues. Germline V gene data show CDR1 as MDHEN and CDR2 as SYDVKM. The chain's CDR3 is CASSSNYQPQHF. The CDR3 coding sequence is TGTGCCAGCAGTTCCAATTATCAGCCCCAGCATTTT.

V and J are TRBV4-1 and TRBJ1-1; no clear D gene. There are 13 residues in the CDR3. The V end lost 3 bases, the J end lost 3 bases, and 8 bases lay between the germline ends. Germline CDR1 is MGHRA and CDR2 is YSYEKL. CDR3 region: CASSQGMYTEAFF. The CDR3 DNA follows: TGCGCCAGCAGCCAGGGGATGTACACTGAAGCTTTCTTT.

The rearrangement joins TRBV7-3 to TRBJ2-6, with D uncertain. Germline loops: CDR1 SGHTA, CDR2 FQGTGA. The CDR3 consists of 16 residues. Trimming took off 5 bases at V and 1 base at J, with 12 bases between the two ends. In DNA, the CDR3 is TGTGCCAGCAGCCCTAATGTTCTATCTGGGGCCAACGTCCTGACTTTC. Its translation is CASSPNVLSGANVLTF.

About this clone: A read error may be the cause here, since a much bigger clone is one base away. The gene calls are TRBV7-3 and TRBJ2-3; 7 bases agree with TRBD1. J lost 3 bases, V lost 4 bases, and 7 bases had no gene match. CDR1 is SGHTA, CDR2 FQGTGA, per germline. CDR3 length equals 15 residues. CDR3 coding DNA: TGTGCCAGCAGCTCCGGGACAGTGTTGACAGATACGCAGTATTTT. Protein product: CASSSGTVLTDTQYF.

The rearrangement uses TRBV12-3 or TRBV12-4 and TRBJ2-3, with TRBD2 matching over 7 bases. V was clipped by 4 bases and J by 8 bases; unmatched bases: 15. This CDR3 region has 16 residues. The CDR3 nucleotides read TGTGCCAGCAGTTCCCAGTCCGCGGGGTCGGGAGGTACGCAGTATTTT. Its translation: CASSSQSAGSGGTQYF.

This clone rates as medium-sized. The chain employs TRBV6-1 and TRBJ1-5; D not certain. The CDR3 is made up of 14 amino acids. Germline loops: CDR1 MNHNS, CDR2 SASEGT. The V gene lost 7 bases and the J gene lost 5 bases, with 15 bases spanning the gap. This chain's CDR3 is CASTFQRTDQPQHF. The CDR3 DNA sequence: TGTGCCAGCACTTTCCAAAGGACGGATCAGCCCCAGCATTTT.